The T cell receptor (beta chain) under discussion was sequenced for a study of T cells after yellow fever vaccination. The overall study: For low cell numbers, libraries were made with SMART-Seq v4 Ultra Low Input. Whole-study results and caveats: Post-booster samples contained most primary-vaccination clones (around 95% CD4, around 90% CD8). One caveat is that FACS-sorted repertoires could contain abundant clonotypes contaminating from the bulk population.

Concerning this clonotype itself: Its antigen is unidentified.

The CDR3 is 14 residues long. Per germline, CDR1 SGHNT and CDR2 YYREEE (reference sequence). V was clipped by 5 bases and J by 4 bases; unmatched bases: 5. One entry per CDR3 protein, called by TCRdb with MiXCR from the 5' RACE reads. The table records a few hundred thousand distinct CDR3 sequences, around 10% of them present only once. The chain couples TRBV5-4 to TRBJ2-3; 9 nucleotides align to TRBD1. Sequencing was performed on CD4+ T cells sorted from PBMCs, taken 5 days after the yellow fever booster vaccination. The sequence was collected from a man in his late teens or twenties who received the YFV17D yellow fever vaccine. The CDR3 nucleotides read TGTGCCAGCAGGCGGGACAGGGAGTCAGATACGCAGTATTTT. This sequence encodes CASRRDRESDTQYF.